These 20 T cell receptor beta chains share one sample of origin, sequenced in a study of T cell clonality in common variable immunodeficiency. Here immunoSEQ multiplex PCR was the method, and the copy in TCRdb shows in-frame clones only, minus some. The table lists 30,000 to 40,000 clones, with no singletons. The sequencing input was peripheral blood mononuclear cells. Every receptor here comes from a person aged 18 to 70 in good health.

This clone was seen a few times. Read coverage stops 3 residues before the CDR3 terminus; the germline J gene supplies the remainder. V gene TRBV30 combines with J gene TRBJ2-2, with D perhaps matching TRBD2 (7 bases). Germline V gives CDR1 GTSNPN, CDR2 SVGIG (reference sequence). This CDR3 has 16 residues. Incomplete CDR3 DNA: TGTGCCTGGAGGGCGGGGGCCAGCTCCTATAATTCACCG. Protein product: CAWRAGASSYNSP. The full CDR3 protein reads CAWRAGASSYNSPLFF.

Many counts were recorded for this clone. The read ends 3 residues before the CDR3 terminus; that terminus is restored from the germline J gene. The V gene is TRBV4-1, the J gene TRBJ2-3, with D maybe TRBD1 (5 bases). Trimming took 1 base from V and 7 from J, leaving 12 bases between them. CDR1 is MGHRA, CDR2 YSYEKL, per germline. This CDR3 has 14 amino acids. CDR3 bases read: TGCGCCAGCAGCCAAGTCCCAAGGGGCTATACG. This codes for CASSQVPRGYT. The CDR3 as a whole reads CASSQVPRGYTQYF.

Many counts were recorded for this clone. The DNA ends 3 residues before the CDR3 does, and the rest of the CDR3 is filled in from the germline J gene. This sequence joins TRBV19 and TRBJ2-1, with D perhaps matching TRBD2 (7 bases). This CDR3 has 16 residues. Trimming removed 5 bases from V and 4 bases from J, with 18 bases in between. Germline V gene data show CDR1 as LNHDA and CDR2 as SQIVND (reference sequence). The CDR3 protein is CASSRGGDYLYNEQFF. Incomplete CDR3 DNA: TGTGCCAGTAGTCGAGGGGGGGACTACCTATACAATGAG.

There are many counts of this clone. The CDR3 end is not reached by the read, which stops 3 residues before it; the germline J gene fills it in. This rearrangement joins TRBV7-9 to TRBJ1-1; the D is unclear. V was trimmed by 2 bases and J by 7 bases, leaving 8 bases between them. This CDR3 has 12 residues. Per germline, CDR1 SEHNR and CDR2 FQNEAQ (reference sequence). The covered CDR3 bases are TGTGCCAGCAGCTTAAATCGCGATGAA. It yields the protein CASSLNRDE. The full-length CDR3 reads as CASSLNRDEAFF.

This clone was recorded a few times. The CDR3 DNA, read in part, is TGTGCCAGCAGCTTTACGGGGTATCAAGAGACA. Translating it yields CASSFTGYQET. The complete CDR3 reads CASSFTGYQETAFF. This chain connects TRBV7-9 to TRBJ1-1; no clear D. The observed sequence ends 3 residues before the CDR3 terminus, with the missing tail filled in from the germline J gene. The germline CDR1 and CDR2 sequences are SEHNR and FQNEAQ (reference sequence). The length of the CDR3 is 14 residues.

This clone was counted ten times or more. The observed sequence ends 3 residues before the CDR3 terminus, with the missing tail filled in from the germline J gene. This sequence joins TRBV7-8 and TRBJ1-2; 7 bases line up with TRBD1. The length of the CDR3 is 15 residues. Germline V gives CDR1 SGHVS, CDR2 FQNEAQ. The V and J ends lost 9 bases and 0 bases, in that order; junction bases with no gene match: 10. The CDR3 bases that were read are TGTGCCAGTACCAGAGACAGGGTCACTAACTATGGC. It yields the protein CASTRDRVTNYG. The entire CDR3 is CASTRDRVTNYGYTF.

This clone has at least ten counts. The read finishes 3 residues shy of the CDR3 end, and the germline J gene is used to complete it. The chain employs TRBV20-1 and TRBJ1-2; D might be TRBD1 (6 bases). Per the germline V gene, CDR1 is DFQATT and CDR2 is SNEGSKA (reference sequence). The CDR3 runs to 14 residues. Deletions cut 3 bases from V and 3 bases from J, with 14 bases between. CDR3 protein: CSARQQGSDYGYTF. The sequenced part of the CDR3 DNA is TGCAGTGCTAGGCAACAGGGTTCGGACTATGGC.

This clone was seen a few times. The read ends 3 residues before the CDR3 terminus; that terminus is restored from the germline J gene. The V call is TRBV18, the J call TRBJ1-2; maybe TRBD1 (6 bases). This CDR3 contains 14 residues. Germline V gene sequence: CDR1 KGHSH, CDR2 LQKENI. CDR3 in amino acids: CASSNYRDTHDYTF. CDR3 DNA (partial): TGTGCCAGCTCAAATTACCGGGACACCCATGAC.

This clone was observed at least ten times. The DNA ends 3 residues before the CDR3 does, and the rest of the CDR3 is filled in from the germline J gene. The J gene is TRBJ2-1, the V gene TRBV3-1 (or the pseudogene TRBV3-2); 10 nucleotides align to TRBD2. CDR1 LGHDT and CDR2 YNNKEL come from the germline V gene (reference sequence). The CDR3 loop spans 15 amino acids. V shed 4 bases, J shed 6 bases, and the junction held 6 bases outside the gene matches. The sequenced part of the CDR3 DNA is TGTGCCAGCAGCCCTAGCGGGAGTATCGCCAATGAG. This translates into CASSPSGSIANE. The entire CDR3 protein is CASSPSGSIANEQFF.

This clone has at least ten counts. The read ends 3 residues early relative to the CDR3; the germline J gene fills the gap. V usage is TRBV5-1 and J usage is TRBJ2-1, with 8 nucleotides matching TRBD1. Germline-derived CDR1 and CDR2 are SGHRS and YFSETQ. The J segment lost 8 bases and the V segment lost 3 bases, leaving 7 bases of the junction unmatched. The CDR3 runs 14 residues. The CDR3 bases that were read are TGCGCCAGCAGCTCTCAGGGGGCAAGAGATGAG. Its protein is CASSSQGARDE. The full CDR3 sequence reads CASSSQGARDEQFF.

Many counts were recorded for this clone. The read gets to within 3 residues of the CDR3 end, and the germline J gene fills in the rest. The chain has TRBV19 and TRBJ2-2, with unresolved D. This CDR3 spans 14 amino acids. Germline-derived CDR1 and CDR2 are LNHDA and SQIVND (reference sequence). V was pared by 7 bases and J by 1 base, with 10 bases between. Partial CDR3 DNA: TGTGCCAGTATCCTGAGAGGGAACACCGGGGAG. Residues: CASILRGNTGE. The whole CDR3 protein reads CASILRGNTGELFF.

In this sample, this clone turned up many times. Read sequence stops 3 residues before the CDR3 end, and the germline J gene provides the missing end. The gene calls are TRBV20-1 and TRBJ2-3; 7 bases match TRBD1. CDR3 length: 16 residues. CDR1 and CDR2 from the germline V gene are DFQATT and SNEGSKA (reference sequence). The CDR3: CSARDTGPGQIETQYF. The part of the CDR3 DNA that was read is TGCAGTGCTAGAGATACAGGCCCGGGACAGATAGAGACG.

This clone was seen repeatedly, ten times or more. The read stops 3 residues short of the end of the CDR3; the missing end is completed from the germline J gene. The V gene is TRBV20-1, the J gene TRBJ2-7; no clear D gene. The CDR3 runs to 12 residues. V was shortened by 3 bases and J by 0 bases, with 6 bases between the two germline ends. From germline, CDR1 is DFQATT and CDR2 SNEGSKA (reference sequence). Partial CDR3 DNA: TGCAGTGCTAGGGTCAGCTCCTACGAG. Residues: CSARVSSYE. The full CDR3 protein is CSARVSSYEQYF.

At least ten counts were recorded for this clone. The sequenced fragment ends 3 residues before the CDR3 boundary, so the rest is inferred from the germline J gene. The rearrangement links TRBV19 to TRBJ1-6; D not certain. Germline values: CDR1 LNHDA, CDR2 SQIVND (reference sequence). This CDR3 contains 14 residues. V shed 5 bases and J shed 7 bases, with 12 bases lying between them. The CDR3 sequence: CASSPQEGNSPLHF. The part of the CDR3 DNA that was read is TGTGCCAGTAGTCCCCAGGAAGGGAATTCACCC.

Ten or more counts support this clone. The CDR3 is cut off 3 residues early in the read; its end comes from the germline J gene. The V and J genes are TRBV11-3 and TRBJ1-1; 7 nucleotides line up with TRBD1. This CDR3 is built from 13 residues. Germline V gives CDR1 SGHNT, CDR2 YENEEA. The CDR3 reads CASSSEQGSWAFF. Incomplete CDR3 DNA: TGTGCCAGCAGCTCCGAACAGGGGTCCTGG.

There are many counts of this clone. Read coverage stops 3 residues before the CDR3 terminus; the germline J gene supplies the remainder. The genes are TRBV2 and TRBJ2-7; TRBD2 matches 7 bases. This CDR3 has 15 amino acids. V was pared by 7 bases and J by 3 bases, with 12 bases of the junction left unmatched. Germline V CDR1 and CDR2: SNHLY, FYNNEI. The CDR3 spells CASTGSAQRGYEQYF. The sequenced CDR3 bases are TGTGCCAGCACCGGTTCAGCCCAGCGGGGCTACGAG. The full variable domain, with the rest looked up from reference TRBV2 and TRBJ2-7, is EPEVTQTPSHQVTQMGQEVILRCVPISNHLYFYWYRQILGQKVEFLVSFYNNEISEKSEIFDDQFSVERPDGSNFTLKIRSTKLEDSAMYFCASTGSAQRGYEQYFGPGTRLTVT.

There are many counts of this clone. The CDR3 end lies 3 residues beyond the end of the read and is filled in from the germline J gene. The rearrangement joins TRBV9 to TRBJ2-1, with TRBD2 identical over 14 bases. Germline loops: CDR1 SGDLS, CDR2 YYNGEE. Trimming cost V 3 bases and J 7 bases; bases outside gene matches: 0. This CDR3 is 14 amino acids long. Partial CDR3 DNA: TGTGCCAGCAGCGGGACTAGCGGGGGGAATGAG. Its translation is CASSGTSGGNE. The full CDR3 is CASSGTSGGNEQFF.

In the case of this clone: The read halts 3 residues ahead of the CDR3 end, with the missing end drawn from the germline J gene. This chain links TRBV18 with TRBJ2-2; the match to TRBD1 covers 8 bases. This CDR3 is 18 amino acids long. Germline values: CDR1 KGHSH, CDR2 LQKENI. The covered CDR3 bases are TGTGCCAGCTCGCGAGTCAGGGGGCACACCACTGGGGCCAACGTG. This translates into CASSRVRGHTTGANV. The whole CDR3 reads CASSRVRGHTTGANVLFF.

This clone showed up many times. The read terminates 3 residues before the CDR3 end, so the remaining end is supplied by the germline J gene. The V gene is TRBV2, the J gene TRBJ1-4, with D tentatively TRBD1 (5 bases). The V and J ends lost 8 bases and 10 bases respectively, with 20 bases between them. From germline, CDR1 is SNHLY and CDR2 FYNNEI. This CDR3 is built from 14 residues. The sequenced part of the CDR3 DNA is TGTGCCAGCTCCCAGGGTTTACCCCCTGGAAAA. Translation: CASSQGLPPGK. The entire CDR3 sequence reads CASSQGLPPGKLFF. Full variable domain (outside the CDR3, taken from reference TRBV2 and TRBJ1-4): EPEVTQTPSHQVTQMGQEVILRCVPISNHLYFYWYRQILGQKVEFLVSFYNNEISEKSEIFDDQFSVERPDGSNFTLKIRSTKLEDSAMYFCASSQGLPPGKLFFGSGTQLSVL.

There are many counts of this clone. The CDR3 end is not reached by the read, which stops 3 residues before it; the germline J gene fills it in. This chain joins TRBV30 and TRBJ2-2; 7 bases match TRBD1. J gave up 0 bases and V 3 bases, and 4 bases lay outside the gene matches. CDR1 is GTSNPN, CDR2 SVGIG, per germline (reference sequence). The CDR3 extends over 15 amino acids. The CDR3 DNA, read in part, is TGTGCCTGGAGGCAGGGGGACGCGAACACCGGGGAG. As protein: CAWRQGDANTGE. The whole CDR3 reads CAWRQGDANTGELFF.